The clone carrying this T cell receptor beta chain was seen repeatedly, ten times or more. These data belong to a study of T cells in Graves' hyperthyroidism and ophthalmopathy. Between the trimmed V and J ends, which lost 5 bases and 3 bases, there was a span of 11 bases. The CDR3 sequence is 13 residues long. From germline, CDR1 is SGHNT and CDR2 YENEEA. From RNA transcripts, TCR beta CDR3 regions were amplified. RT-PCR in the first round (using the HTBI primer set) targeted the TCR CDR3. Using its own MiXCR run on the multiplex PCR reads, TCRdb lists one record per CDR3 protein. In the table there are some 550,000 distinct CDR3 sequences, roughly 16% of which are singletons.

This chain connects TRBV11-3 to TRBJ2-7; no definite D call. The source is a woman aged 40 to 50 with Graves' ophthalmopathy. The sample comprised blood. The CDR3 loop reads CASSLSVGYEQYF. The DNA of the CDR3 is TGTGCCAGCAGCCTTTCGGTTGGCTACGAGCAGTACTTC.